The next 19 T cell receptor beta chains were all read from a single sample in a study of multiple sclerosis patients with progressive multifocal leukoencephalopathy. The data were produced by immunoSEQ multiplex PCR, yet TCRdb's version contains in-frame clones alone and is incomplete. The table includes under 40,000 clones, approximately 89% detected once. Time point of the sample: before natalizumab initiation. Sample: PBMCs. These receptors were collected from a human donor with multiple sclerosis.

The chain employs TRBV4-2 and TRBJ2-6; tentative D call: TRBD2 (5 bases). This CDR3 is 16 amino acids long. V lost 1 base, J lost 1 base, and 8 bases lay in between. The germline V gene encodes CDR1 LGHNA and CDR2 YNFKEQ. CDR3 nucleotide sequence: TGTGCCAGCAGCCAAGCTCCGGGGTCTGGGGCCAACGTCCTGACTTTC. It is translated as CASSQAPGSGANVLTF.

The chain couples TRBV7-2 to TRBJ2-1; D is undetermined. The germline V and J ends were trimmed by 1 base and 0 bases, with 7 bases remaining between them. The CDR3 is 15 amino acids. Germline assignment: CDR1 SGHTA and CDR2 FQGNSA. CDR3 in amino acids: CASSLEPSSYNEQFF. In nucleotides, the CDR3 is TGTGCCAGCAGCTTAGAGCCCAGCTCCTACAATGAGCAGTTCTTC.

The J gene is TRBJ1-2, the V gene TRBV19, with a possible D match to TRBD1 (5 bases). V was shortened by 7 bases and J by 8 bases, with 11 bases between the two germline ends. CDR1 is LNHDA and CDR2 is SQIVND in the germline V gene (reference sequence). The CDR3 is 11 amino acids. The CDR3 sequence: CASTGRGGYTF. The CDR3 nucleotides read TGTGCCAGTACAGGGAGAGGCGGCTACACCTTC. Full variable domain (rest looked up from reference TRBV19 and TRBJ1-2): DGGITQSPKYLFRKEGQNVTLSCEQNLNHDAMYWYRQDPGQGLRLIYYSQIVNDFQKGDIAEGYSVSREKKESFPLTVTSAQKNPTAFYLCASTGRGGYTFGSGTRLTVV.

The chain joins TRBV4-3 to TRBJ1-5, with D unresolved. V was trimmed by 0 bases and J by 0 bases, leaving 6 bases between them. CDR1 is LGHNA and CDR2 is YSLEER in the germline V gene. The CDR3 is 15 residues long. As DNA, the CDR3 is TGCGCCAGCAGCCAAGATGGGCGTAGCAATCAGCCCCAGCATTTT. Translation: CASSQDGRSNQPQHF.

The V call is TRBV6-5, the J call TRBJ2-1; 11 bases align to TRBD2. Germline-derived CDR1 and CDR2 are MNHEY and SVGAGI. V was clipped by 6 bases and J by 10 bases; unmatched bases: 11. This CDR3 is 15 amino acids long. CDR3 in DNA: TGTGCCAGCAGCCGAGAGACTAGCGGGAAAACCGAGCAGTTCTTC. Translated: CASSRETSGKTEQFF.

V is TRBV28 and J is TRBJ2-7; D not resolved. CDR3 size: 14 residues. Germline V gives CDR1 MDHEN, CDR2 SYDVKM. The ends were cut back, 6 bases at V and 4 bases at J, with 16 bases in the middle. CDR3 in DNA: TGTGCCAGCAGCTCCCAGACAAAGGGATACGAGCAGTACTTC. This gives the protein CASSSQTKGYEQYF.

V and J are TRBV6-1 and TRBJ1-6; TRBD1 might be the D (6 bases). Germline V gene data show CDR1 as MNHNS and CDR2 as SASEGT. The CDR3 contains 13 residues. V shed 8 bases and J shed 7 bases, with 12 bases lying between them. CDR3 loop: CASLGTFNSPLHF. CDR3 DNA: TGTGCCAGCTTAGGGACATTCAATTCACCCCTCCACTTT.

This rearrangement joins TRBV19 to TRBJ2-5, with D tentatively TRBD1 or TRBD2 (5 bases each). The end of the DNA fits TRBJ2-7 better, so the J call may be wrong. The CDR3 is 15 residues long. The germline V gene has CDR1 LNHDA and CDR2 SQIVND (reference sequence). This chain's CDR3 is CASSRGTTPSYEQYF. The CDR3 DNA follows: TGTGCCAGTAGTAGGGGGACCACGCCATCCTACGAGCAGTACTTC.

This clone occurred a few times. The chain joins TRBV29-1 to TRBJ2-3; tentatively, D is TRBD1 (6 bases). Trimming removed 7 bases from V and 3 bases from J, with 17 bases in between. In germline, CDR1 is SQVTM, CDR2 ANQGSEA. This CDR3 spans 14 amino acids. The CDR3 protein is CSAPVTGRTDTQYF. CDR3 nucleotides: TGCAGCGCACCCGTCACAGGGCGGACAGATACGCAGTATTTT.

The chain links TRBV28 to TRBJ1-5; no reliable D call. CDR1 is MDHEN and CDR2 is SYDVKM in the germline V gene. Trimming shortened V by 3 bases and J by 0 bases, and 9 bases separated the two germline ends. This CDR3 has 15 amino acids. The CDR3, as DNA: TGTGCCAGCAGTTTGCCGGGTTATAGCAATCAGCCCCAGCATTTT. Its translation: CASSLPGYSNQPQHF.

The rearrangement links TRBV5-1 to TRBJ1-3; possible D gene TRBD1, 5 bases. V was clipped by 1 base and J by 3 bases, with 17 bases between them. This CDR3 is built from 17 residues. Per germline, CDR1 SGHRS and CDR2 YFSETQ. The CDR3 coding sequence is TGCGCCAGCAGCTTGACGGGGGACTTCGGGCGTGGAAACACCATATATTTT. Its protein is CASSLTGDFGRGNTIYF. Drawing the rest from reference TRBV5-1 and TRBJ1-3, the complete variable domain is KAGVTQTPRYLIKTRGQQVTLSCSPISGHRSVSWYQQTPGQGLQFLFEYFSETQRNKGNFPGRFSGRQFSNSRSEMNVSTLELGDSALYLCASSLTGDFGRGNTIYFGEGSWLTVV.

The chain combines TRBV7-2 with TRBJ1-3; TRBD1 agrees at 8 bases. Germline CDR1 reads SGHTA; CDR2 reads FQGNSA. V lost 4 bases to trimming and J lost 4 bases; unmatched junction nucleotides: 3. The CDR3 extends over 14 amino acids. The CDR3 nucleotides are TGTGCCAGCAGCTCTCGGGACAGGGGAAACACCATATATTTT. As protein: CASSSRDRGNTIYF.

The rearrangement links TRBV5-4 to TRBJ1-4; unclear D gene. The ends were cut back, 0 bases at V and 11 bases at J, with 8 bases in the middle. Germline-derived CDR1 and CDR2 are SGHNT and YYREEE (reference sequence). The CDR3 runs to 12 residues. The CDR3 loop reads CASSLVAGKLFF. The DNA for the CDR3 is TGTGCCAGCAGCTTGGTGGCTGGGAAACTGTTTTTT. Looking up the rest from reference TRBV5-4 and TRBJ1-4 gives the full variable domain: ETGVTQSPTHLIKTRGQQVTLRCSSQSGHNTVSWYQQALGQGPQFIFQYYREEENGRGNFPPRFSGLQFPNYSSELNVNALELDDSALYLCASSLVAGKLFFGSGTQLSVL.

The V and J genes are TRBV6-5 and TRBJ2-2; unclear D gene. The CDR3 is 12 residues long. V was trimmed by 6 bases and J by 6 bases, leaving 8 bases between them. Per germline, CDR1 MNHEY and CDR2 SVGAGI. CDR3 nucleotides: TGTGCCAGCAGCAAGGCCCCCGGGGAGCTGTTTTTT. Protein sequence: CASSKAPGELFF.

The rearrangement uses TRBV9 and TRBJ1-1; no firm D call. This CDR3 region has 15 residues. V shed 4 bases and J shed 1 base, with 14 bases lying between them. CDR1 and CDR2 from the germline V gene are SGDLS and YYNGEE. CDR3 in amino acids: CASSFSPTRNTEAFF. The DNA of the CDR3 is TGTGCCAGCAGCTTTTCTCCTACACGGAACACTGAAGCTTTCTTT.

This clone was observed a handful of times. This rearrangement joins TRBV27 to TRBJ2-5; D is possibly TRBD1 (5 bases). Germline V gene data show CDR1 as MNHEY and CDR2 as SMNVEV (reference sequence). V was pared by 2 bases and J by 5 bases, with 15 bases between. The CDR3 consists of 15 residues. CDR3 residues: CASSLGAGMKETQYF. The CDR3 coding sequence is TGTGCCAGCAGTTTAGGCGCAGGGATGAAGGAGACCCAGTACTTC.

The chain links TRBV6-1 to TRBJ2-7; unclear D gene. The CDR3 is 11 amino acids. Germline CDR1 MNHNS, CDR2 SASEGT. The V gene lost 4 bases and the J gene lost 6 bases, with 7 bases spanning the gap. The CDR3 region is CASSAQAEQYF. The CDR3 bases are TGTGCCAGCAGTGCCCAAGCCGAGCAGTACTTC.

There are a few counts of this clone. The chain combines TRBV19 with TRBJ1-4; D is unclear. V gave up 6 bases and J gave up 4 bases, with 15 bases separating them. CDR1 is LNHDA and CDR2 is SQIVND in the germline V gene (reference sequence). The CDR3 runs to 15 residues. Here the CDR3 reads CASSSREALNEKLFF. For the CDR3, the DNA is TGTGCCAGTAGCTCAAGGGAGGCGCTTAATGAAAAACTGTTTTTT. The whole variable domain, remainder taken from reference TRBV19 and TRBJ1-4, is DGGITQSPKYLFRKEGQNVTLSCEQNLNHDAMYWYRQDPGQGLRLIYYSQIVNDFQKGDIAEGYSVSREKKESFPLTVTSAQKNPTAFYLCASSSREALNEKLFFGSGTQLSVL.

The V and J genes are TRBV14 and TRBJ2-1; D remains unclear. The CDR3 is 12 amino acids. Germline V gives CDR1 SGHDN, CDR2 FVKESK. V was shortened by 3 bases and J by 5 bases, with 5 bases between the two germline ends. The CDR3 spells CASSHPNNEQFF. The DNA of the CDR3 is TGTGCCAGCAGCCACCCGAACAATGAGCAGTTCTTC.